This TCR beta chain was retrieved from a study of T cell changes during pregnancy in multiple sclerosis. J gave up 2 bases and V 1 base, and 5 bases lay outside the gene matches. Germline lookup yields CDR1 SGHVS and CDR2 FNYEAQ. The CDR3 covers 19 residues. Here immunoSEQ multiplex PCR was the method, and the copy in TCRdb shows in-frame clones only, minus some. The sample consists of about 75,000 clones, approximately 95% of them appearing once. This specimen consisted of CD4+ T cells from peripheral blood mononuclear cells, obtained after pregnancy. The source is a female donor with multiple sclerosis, enrolled in a pregnancy study. This rearrangement joins TRBV7-6 to TRBJ2-1; TRBD2 aligns across 16 bases. The CDR3 DNA reads as TGTGCCAGCAGCTTAGATTCGGGACTAGCGGGAGGGACCTACAATGAGCAGTTCTTC. Translating gives CASSLDSGLAGGTYNEQFF. The variable domain in full, with the rest retrieved from reference TRBV7-6 and TRBJ2-1, is GAGVSQSPRYKVTKRGQDVALRCDPISGHVSLYWYRQALGQGPEFLTYFNYEAQQDKSGLPNDRFSAERPEGSISTLTIQRTEQRDSAMYRCASSLDSGLAGGTYNEQFFGPGTRLTVL.